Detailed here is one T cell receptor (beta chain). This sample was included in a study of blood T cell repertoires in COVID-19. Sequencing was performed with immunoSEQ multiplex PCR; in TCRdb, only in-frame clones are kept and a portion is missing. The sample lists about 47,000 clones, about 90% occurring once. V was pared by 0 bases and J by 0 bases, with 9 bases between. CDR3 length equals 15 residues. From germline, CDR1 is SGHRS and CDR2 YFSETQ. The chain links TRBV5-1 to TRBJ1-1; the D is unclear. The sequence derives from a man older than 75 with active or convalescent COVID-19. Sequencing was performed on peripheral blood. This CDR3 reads CASSLARQLNTEAFF. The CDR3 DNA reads TGCGCCAGCAGCTTGGCGCGACAATTGAACACTGAAGCTTTCTTT.